One T cell receptor (beta chain) is described in this entry. This entry comes from a study of PD-L1 blockade in urothelial cancer. Synthetically made TCR analog templates were put into each PCR as spikes. Method: immunoSEQ multiplex PCR; TCRdb's copy keeps in-frame clones and lacks some. Among roughly 74,000 clones listed, approximately 86% were seen once. Pretreatment sampling and on-treatment sampling together yielded between 1 and 8 samples for each patient. The CDR3 length is 13 residues. V shed 6 bases and J 0 bases; nucleotides not matched to a gene: 0. Germline CDR1 reads SQVTM; CDR2 reads ANQGSEA.

The J gene is TRBJ1-5, the V gene TRBV29-1; the match to TRBD1 covers 9 bases. The specimen was PBMCs, collected around atezolizumab (anti-PD-L1) treatment. The clonotype was recovered from a woman aged 70-85 years with urothelial cancer. CDR3 DNA: TGCAGCGTGGGACAGGGTAGCAATCAGCCCCAGCATTTT. This translates into CSVGQGSNQPQHF.